The clone carrying this T cell receptor (beta chain) was seen more than once but under ten times. Antigen unknown. This record comes from a study of CD8 T cells in ankylosing spondylitis. Study outcomes and limitations: In ankylosing spondylitis patients, matched synovial fluid reportedly showed significant enrichment of disease-linked clones. For ankylosing spondylitis blood, a TCR beta motif of about eight highly homologous variants appeared characteristic.

Construction of TCR beta libraries was performed using quantitative 5'-RACE with molecular barcodes. MiXCR, run by TCRdb on the 5' RACE reads, gives a single entry per CDR3 protein. The data show around 300,000 distinct CDR3 sequences, approximately 10% seen once. V shed 4 bases, J shed 2 bases, and the junction held 6 bases outside the gene matches. The V gene's germline CDR1 is SEHNR and CDR2 FQNEAQ (reference sequence). CDR3 length equals 15 residues. The source of this sequence is a female donor with ankylosing spondylitis or in good health (not recorded which). Input material: blood, either unsorted or a sorted T cell fraction (not recorded which). The chain uses TRBV7-9 and TRBJ2-3; 7 bases match TRBD2. CDR3 sequence (DNA): TGTGCCAGCAGCTCAGGACTAGTCGACACAGATACGCAGTATTTT. It is translated as CASSSGLVDTDTQYF.